The present T cell receptor (beta chain) was sequenced within a study of T cell repertoires in cytomegalovirus infection. Looking at the study overall: Both CMV infection and a matching HLA type were indicated by public TCR beta signatures. Study-wide results and caveats: Cumulative public TCR beta family frequency identified CMV carriers with the relevant HLA. Across the ex vivo response, the dominant clonotypes were HLA-C-restricted CMV-specific TCR beta clonotypes.

As to this clonotype: Antigen unknown.

The CDR3 runs 14 residues. Trimming stripped 0 bases from V and 5 bases from J, with 5 bases between. Germline V gene lookup returns CDR1 LGHNA and CDR2 YNFKEQ. TCRdb fed the reads into MiXCR, producing one record per CDR3 protein. The repertoire holds about 330,000 distinct CDR3 sequences, with 8% to 9.5% as singletons. The sample consisted of PBMCs. The source of this sequence is a human donor in good health (CMV status not recorded). Some clones in this sample may be carry-over from other donors' samples. The genes are TRBV4-2 and TRBJ1-6; D gene unclear. Here the CDR3 reads CASSQDRDNSPLHF. In DNA, the CDR3 is TGTGCCAGCAGCCAAGATCGGGATAATTCACCCCTCCACTTT.